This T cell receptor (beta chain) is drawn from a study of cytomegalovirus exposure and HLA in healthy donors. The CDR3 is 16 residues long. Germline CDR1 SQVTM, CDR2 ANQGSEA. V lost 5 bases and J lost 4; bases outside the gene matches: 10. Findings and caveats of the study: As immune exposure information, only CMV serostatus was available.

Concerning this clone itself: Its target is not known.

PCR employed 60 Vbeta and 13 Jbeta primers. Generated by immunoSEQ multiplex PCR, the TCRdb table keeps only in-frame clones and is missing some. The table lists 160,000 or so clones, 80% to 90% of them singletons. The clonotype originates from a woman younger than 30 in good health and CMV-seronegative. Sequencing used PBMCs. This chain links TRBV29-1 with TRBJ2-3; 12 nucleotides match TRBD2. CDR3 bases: TGCAGCGTTATGGCTAGCGGGAGGGGGGAGCCAGATACGCAGTATTTT. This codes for CSVMASGRGEPDTQYF.